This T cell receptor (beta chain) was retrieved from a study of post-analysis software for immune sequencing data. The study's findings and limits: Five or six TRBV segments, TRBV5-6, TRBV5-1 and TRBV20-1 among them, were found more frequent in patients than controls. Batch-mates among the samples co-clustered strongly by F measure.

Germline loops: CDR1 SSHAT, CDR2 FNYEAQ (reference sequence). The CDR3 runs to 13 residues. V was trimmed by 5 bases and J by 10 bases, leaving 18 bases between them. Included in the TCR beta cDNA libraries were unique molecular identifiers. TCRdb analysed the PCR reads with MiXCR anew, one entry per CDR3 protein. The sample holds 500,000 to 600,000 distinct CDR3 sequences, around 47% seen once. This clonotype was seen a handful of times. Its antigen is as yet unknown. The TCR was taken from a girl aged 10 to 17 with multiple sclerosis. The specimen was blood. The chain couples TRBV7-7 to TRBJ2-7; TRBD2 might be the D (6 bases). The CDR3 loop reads CASSPGLGVDQYF. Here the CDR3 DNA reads TGTGCCAGCAGCCCGGGACTGGGCGTCGATCAGTACTTC.